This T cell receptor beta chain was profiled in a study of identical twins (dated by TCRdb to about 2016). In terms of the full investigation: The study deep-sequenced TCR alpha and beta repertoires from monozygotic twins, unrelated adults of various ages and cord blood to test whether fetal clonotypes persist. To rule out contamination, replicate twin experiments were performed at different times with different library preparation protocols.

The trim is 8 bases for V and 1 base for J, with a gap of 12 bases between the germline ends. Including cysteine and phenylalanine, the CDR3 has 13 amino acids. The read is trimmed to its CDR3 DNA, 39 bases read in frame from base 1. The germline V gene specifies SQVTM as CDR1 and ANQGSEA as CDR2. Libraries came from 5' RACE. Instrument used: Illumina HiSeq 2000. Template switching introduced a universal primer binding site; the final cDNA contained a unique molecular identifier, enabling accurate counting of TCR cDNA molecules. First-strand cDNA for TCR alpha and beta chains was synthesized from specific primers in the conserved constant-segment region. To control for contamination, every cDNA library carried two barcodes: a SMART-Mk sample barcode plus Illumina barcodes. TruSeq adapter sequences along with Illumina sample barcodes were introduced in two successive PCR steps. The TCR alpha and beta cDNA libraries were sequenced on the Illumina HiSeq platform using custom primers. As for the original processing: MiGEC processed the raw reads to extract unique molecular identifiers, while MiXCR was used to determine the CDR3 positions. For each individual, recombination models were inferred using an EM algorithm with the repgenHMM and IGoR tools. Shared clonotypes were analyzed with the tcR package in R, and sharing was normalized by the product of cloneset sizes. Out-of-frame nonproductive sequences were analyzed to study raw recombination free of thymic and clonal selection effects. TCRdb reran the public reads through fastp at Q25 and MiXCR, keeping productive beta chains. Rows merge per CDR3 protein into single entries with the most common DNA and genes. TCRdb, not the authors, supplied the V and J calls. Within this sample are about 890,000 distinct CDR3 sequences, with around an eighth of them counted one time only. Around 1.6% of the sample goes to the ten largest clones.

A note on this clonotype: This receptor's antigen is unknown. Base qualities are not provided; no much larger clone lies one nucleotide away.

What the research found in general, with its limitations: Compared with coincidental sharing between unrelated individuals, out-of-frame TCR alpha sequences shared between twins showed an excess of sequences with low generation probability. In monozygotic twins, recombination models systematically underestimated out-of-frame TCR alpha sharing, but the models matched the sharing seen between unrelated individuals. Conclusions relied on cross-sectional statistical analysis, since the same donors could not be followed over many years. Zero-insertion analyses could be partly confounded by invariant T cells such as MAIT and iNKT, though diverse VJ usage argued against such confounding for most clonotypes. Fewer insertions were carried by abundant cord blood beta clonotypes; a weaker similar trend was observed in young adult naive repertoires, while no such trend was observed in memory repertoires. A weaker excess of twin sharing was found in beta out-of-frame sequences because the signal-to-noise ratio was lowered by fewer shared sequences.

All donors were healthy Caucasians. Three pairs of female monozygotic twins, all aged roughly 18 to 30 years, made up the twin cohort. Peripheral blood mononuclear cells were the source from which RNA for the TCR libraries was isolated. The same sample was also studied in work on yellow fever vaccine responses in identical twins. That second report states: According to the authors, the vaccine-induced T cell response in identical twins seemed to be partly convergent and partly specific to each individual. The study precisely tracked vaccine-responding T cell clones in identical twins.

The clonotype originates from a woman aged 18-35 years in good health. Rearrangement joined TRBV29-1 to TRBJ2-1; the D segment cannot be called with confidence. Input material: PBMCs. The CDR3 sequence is CSIGRISYNEQFF. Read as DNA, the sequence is TGCAGCATCGGCCGAATATCCTACAATGAGCAGTTCTTC.